This T cell receptor (beta chain) was documented in a study of cytomegalovirus exposure and HLA in healthy donors. From germline, CDR1 is MNHEY and CDR2 SMNVEV (reference sequence). The CDR3 contains 15 residues. The V end lost 5 bases, the J end lost 0 bases, and 8 bases lay between the germline ends. Remarks on this clone: What it binds is not known.

Donors counted as nominally healthy when sampled, yet unrecorded immune exposures were likely. General study points: Near-uniform donor sequencing depth was presumed by presence/absence analyses. Per a later analysis, HLA-associated TCR beta chains showed more clonal expansion than other, equally common TCR beta chains.

The study ran its PCR with 60 Vbeta and 13 Jbeta primers. The data were produced by immunoSEQ multiplex PCR, yet TCRdb's version contains in-frame clones alone and is incomplete. The sample lists roughly 100,000 clones, around 80% occurring once. Sequenced sample: PBMCs. The chain employs TRBV27 and TRBJ2-6; D is unresolved. This TCR derives from a man in his thirties or forties in good health and CMV-seronegative. The CDR3 DNA reads as TGTGCCAGCAGTCCACTAATCTCTGGGGCCAACGTCCTGACTTTC. This codes for CASSPLISGANVLTF.